A single sample is the source of the 9 T cell receptor beta chains below, sequenced in a study of shared clonotypes between healthy human individuals. CD45RO negativity and positive selection for CCR7 defined naive CD8 cells, a population that excluded terminally differentiated effector memory CD45RA+ cells. This table comes from immunoSEQ multiplex PCR, and its TCRdb copy is limited to in-frame clones, with some not included. The sample gives more than 2 million clones, just under 95% of which show up once; 1% to 1.3% is in the top ten. The source material was naive CD8+ T cells sorted from blood. These receptors originate from a man in his late teens or twenties in good health.

J is TRBJ2-3 and V is TRBV9; D call uncertain. The germline gives CDR1 SGDLS, CDR2 YYNGEE. The CDR3 covers 12 residues. V lost 4 bases and J lost 4, with 7 bases in between. The CDR3 loop reads CASSPNSDTQYF. CDR3 in DNA: TGTGCCAGCAGCCCGAATTCAGATACGCAGTATTTT.

The rearrangement uses TRBV5-4 and TRBJ2-3; 9 nucleotides match TRBD1. V lost 0 bases, J lost 4 bases, and 6 bases stayed unmatched. Germline V gene data show CDR1 as SGHNT and CDR2 as YYREEE (reference sequence). The CDR3 spans 16 residues. CDR3 bases: TGTGCCAGCAGCTTGGACAGGGGGCTTTTTGCAGATACGCAGTATTTT. This gives the protein CASSLDRGLFADTQYF.

In its sample, this clone was seen once. The chain employs TRBV7-8 and TRBJ2-5, with unresolved D. The CDR3 totals 12 residues. Trimming removed 4 bases at V and 3 bases at J, with 6 bases between. CDR1 SGHVS and CDR2 FQNEAQ come from the germline V gene. CDR3 residues: CASSSLKETQYF. The CDR3 nucleotides read TGTGCCAGCAGCTCTCTTAAAGAGACCCAGTACTTC.

This chain joins TRBV25-1 and TRBJ1-2, with TRBD1 as a possible D gene (5 bases). V lost 4 bases, J lost 5 bases, and 14 bases lay in between. The germline gives CDR1 MGHDK, CDR2 SYGVNS. The CDR3 sequence is 14 residues long. CDR3 sequence reads: CASSVSGGTYGYTF. The CDR3 nucleotides read TGTGCCAGCAGTGTTAGCGGGGGGACGTATGGCTACACCTTC.

This clone was recorded only once. The V and J genes are TRBV6-5 and TRBJ1-1, with unresolved D. The CDR3 is 14 residues long. Germline CDR1 and CDR2: MNHEY and SVGAGI. V was cut by 5 bases and J by 3 bases, with 13 bases left in between. The CDR3 DNA reads as TGTGCCAGCAGTCTCCTCGAGGAGGACACTGAAGCTTTCTTT. It encodes CASSLLEEDTEAFF.

This chain uses TRBV11-2 with TRBJ1-1; TRBD1 matches at 7 bases. Germline V gene lookup returns CDR1 SGHAT and CDR2 FQNNGV. V lost 1 base and J lost 10; bases outside the gene matches: 0. This CDR3 comprises 11 residues. CDR3 in DNA: TGTGCCAGCAGCTTAGGACAGGGAGCTTTCTTT. Amino acid sequence: CASSLGQGAFF. Full variable domain (rest looked up from reference TRBV11-2 and TRBJ1-1): EAGVAQSPRYKIIEKRQSVAFWCNPISGHATLYWYQQILGQGPKLLIQFQNNGVVDDSQLPKDRFSAERLKGVDSTLKIQPAKLEDSAVYLCASSLGQGAFFGQGTRLTVV.

V and J are TRBV6-5 and TRBJ2-1, with TRBD2 identical over 7 bases. V lost 2 bases and J lost 7; bases outside the gene matches: 8. The CDR3 covers 15 residues. Germline-derived CDR1 and CDR2 are MNHEY and SVGAGI. The CDR3 nucleotides read TGTGCCAGCAGTTACGGGGCGGGAGTGGGGAATGAGCAGTTCTTC. Residues: CASSYGAGVGNEQFF.

The V and J genes are TRBV5-1 and TRBJ2-7; the match to TRBD1 covers 8 bases. The ends lost 5 bases at V and 5 bases at J; junction bases unmatched: 15. Germline V CDR1 and CDR2: SGHRS, YFSETQ. The CDR3 runs to 16 residues. Here the CDR3 reads CASRIGQGGYRDEQYF. CDR3 nucleotides: TGCGCCAGCAGAATCGGACAGGGTGGGTATCGGGACGAGCAGTACTTC.

The V call is TRBV5-1, the J call TRBJ2-2; a weak D match, TRBD1 (7 bases). CDR1 SGHRS and CDR2 YFSETQ come from the germline V gene. CDR3 length: 16 amino acids. Trimming took 3 bases from V and 1 from J, leaving 13 bases between them. The CDR3 is CASSYSGGGNTGELFF. CDR3 sequence (DNA): TGCGCCAGCAGCTACTCAGGGGGAGGGAACACCGGGGAGCTGTTTTTT. The complete variable domain, with remaining parts taken from reference TRBV5-1 and TRBJ2-2, reads KAGVTQTPRYLIKTRGQQVTLSCSPISGHRSVSWYQQTPGQGLQFLFEYFSETQRNKGNFPGRFSGRQFSNSRSEMNVSTLELGDSALYLCASSYSGGGNTGELFFGEGSRLTVL.